This T cell receptor (beta chain) derives from a study of OX40 agonist ivuxolimab in advanced cancers. Using immunoSEQ multiplex PCR, the repertoire was profiled, and TCRdb retains in-frame clones only, with some absent. Here the sample spans under 80,000 clones, approximately 81% being singletons. CDR3 length equals 14 residues. Germline CDR1 SGHTA, CDR2 FQGNSA. V gave up 3 bases and J gave up 9 bases, with 12 bases separating them. The chain joins TRBV7-2 to TRBJ1-6; D is unresolved. The TCR comes from an adult with an advanced solid tumor such as melanoma, head and neck, liver or kidney cancer. Sequenced material: CD4+ or CD8+ T cells sorted from blood, taken in a trial of the OX40 agonist ivuxolimab. CDR3 protein: CASSFYGEGSPLHF. CDR3 bases: TGTGCCAGCAGCTTCTATGGGGAGGGTTCACCCCTCCACTTT.